The clone carrying this T cell receptor beta chain is medium-sized within its sample. Antigen unknown. Thyroid surgery was performed in patients who had received no treatment beforehand. Unmatched junction bases numbered 11, after V lost 6 bases and J lost 4 bases. Germline CDR1 MNHNS, CDR2 SASEGT. This CDR3 region has 15 residues. The data were obtained in a study of metastatic and nonmetastatic thyroid tumors. Study-wide points: According to reports, the diversity of TCR beta was significantly higher in malignant thyroid tumors than in benign nodules, and this held in both blood and tumor samples.

TCRdb redid the clone calls on the PCR reads using MiXCR. The top ten hold around 30% of the sample, which has 30,000 to 35,000 clones, more than 25% seen once. This receptor was identified in a female donor with papillary thyroid cancer or a benign thyroid nodule (not recorded which). Some clones in this sample may be carry-over from other donors' samples. Sample: blood. The chain is built from TRBV6-1 and TRBJ2-7; 8 bases agree with TRBD2. CDR3 coding DNA: TGTGCCAGCAGCAGAATTAGCGGGGACCTATACGAGCAGTACTTC. Residues: CASSRISGDLYEQYF.